Given below is one TCR beta chain in context. The sample originates from a study of cytomegalovirus exposure and HLA in healthy donors. V lost 5 bases and J lost 4, with 15 bases in between. There are 15 residues in the CDR3. The germline CDR1 and CDR2 sequences are MNHEY and SMNVEV (reference sequence). Sequencing used immunoSEQ multiplex PCR; TCRdb keeps in-frame clones, though not all of them. The table lists 100,000 to 150,000 clones, 95% to 96% of them singletons. This clonotype was obtained from a man aged 18 to 30 in good health and CMV-seronegative. Material: PBMCs. This rearrangement joins TRBV27 to TRBJ2-1, with a weak D call TRBD1 (5 bases). CDR3 amino acids: CASSLDRSRYNEQFF. The CDR3 region has the DNA TGTGCCAGCAGTCTAGACAGAAGTCGTTACAATGAGCAGTTCTTC.